The next 8 T cell receptor beta chains were all read from a single sample in a study of early T cells in non-severe SARS-CoV-2 infection. TCRdb fed the 5' RACE reads into MiXCR, producing one record per CDR3 protein. Among approximately 75,000 distinct CDR3 sequences listed, roughly 15% were seen once. The sample consisted of whole blood, taken at baseline. These TCRs come from an adult who was a healthcare worker with PCR-confirmed SARS-CoV-2 infection or an uninfected control (not recorded which).

The chain combines TRBV7-8 with TRBJ2-3; 11 positions match TRBD2. This CDR3 is built from 17 residues. CDR1 and CDR2 (germline): SGHVS, FQNEAQ. The V and J ends lost 1 base and 7 bases, in that order; junction bases with no gene match: 10. CDR3 sequence reads: CASSLGSGSGRANTQYF. The CDR3, as DNA: TGTGCCAGCAGCTTAGGGTCAGGTAGCGGGAGGGCCAATACGCAGTATTTT.

V gene TRBV29-1 combines with J gene TRBJ2-3; 9 bases are a match to TRBD2. Germline trimming cut 5 bases from V and 1 base from J; bases unmatched to any gene: 1. Germline CDR1 SQVTM, CDR2 ANQGSEA. CDR3 length: 13 residues. CDR3 region: CSVLAGGTDTQYF. DNA of the CDR3: TGCAGCGTTTTAGCGGGGGGCACAGATACGCAGTATTTT.

The rearrangement uses TRBV7-2 and TRBJ2-7; tentatively, D is TRBD2 (5 bases). The germline CDR1 and CDR2 sequences are SGHTA and FQGNSA. Trimming pared 5 bases from V and 1 base from J, leaving 12 bases between. The CDR3 is made up of 14 amino acids. The DNA of the CDR3 is TGTGCCAGCAGCGCCTGGACTGCGTCCTACGAGCAGTACTTC. Translation: CASSAWTASYEQYF. The variable domain in full, completed from reference TRBV7-2 and TRBJ2-7, reads GAGVSQSPSNKVTEKGKDVELRCDPISGHTALYWYRQSLGQGLEFLIYFQGNSAPDKSGLPSDRFSAERTGGSVSTLTIQRTQQEDSAVYLCASSAWTASYEQYFGPGTRLTVT.

There are a few counts of this clonotype. The gene calls are TRBV28 and TRBJ1-1; a weak D match, TRBD1 (6 bases). This CDR3 has 15 amino acids. Germline V gives CDR1 MDHEN, CDR2 SYDVKM. Trimming stripped 2 bases from V and 4 bases from J, with 14 bases between. CDR3 in amino acids: CASSLGHRDFTEAFF. CDR3 DNA: TGTGCCAGCAGTTTAGGGCACAGGGATTTCACTGAAGCTTTCTTT.

This chain uses TRBV7-9 with TRBJ2-1; D remains unclear. This CDR3 comprises 14 residues. The germline CDR1 and CDR2 sequences are SEHNR and FQNEAQ (reference sequence). The V end was cut by 4 bases, the J end by 10 bases, with 17 bases between. The CDR3 bases are TGTGCCAGCAGCTGGTCCGGCTCCTCTTACGAGCAGTTCTTC. Residues: CASSWSGSSYEQFF. Filled out from reference TRBV7-9 and TRBJ2-1, the complete variable domain reads DTGVSQNPRHKITKRGQNVTFRCDPISEHNRLYWYRQTLGQGPEFLTYFQNEAQLEKSRLLSDRFSAERPKGSFSTLEIQRTEQGDSAMYLCASSWSGSSYEQFFGPGTRLTVL.

This clonotype was recorded a few times. The rearrangement links TRBV10-3 to TRBJ2-1; tentatively, D is TRBD1 (6 bases). CDR1 ENHRY and CDR2 SYGVKD come from the germline V gene. V was shortened by 0 bases and J by 8 bases, with 11 bases between the two germline ends. The CDR3 is made up of 14 amino acids. CDR3 protein: CAISESTGTHEQFF. DNA for the CDR3: TGTGCCATCAGTGAGTCGACAGGTACCCATGAGCAGTTCTTC.

This clonotype was found a few times. The chain combines TRBV29-1 with TRBJ2-7; D is possibly TRBD1 (6 bases). V lost 6 bases to trimming and J lost 7 bases, with 16 bases between them. The CDR3 length is 12 residues. Germline CDR1 reads SQVTM; CDR2 reads ANQGSEA. CDR3: CSVRGFAGEQYF. CDR3 nucleotides: TGCAGCGTCAGGGGTTTCGCGGGTGAGCAGTACTTC.

The chain combines TRBV5-1 with TRBJ2-3; 13 nucleotides match TRBD2. The CDR3 loop spans 17 amino acids. V trimming: 4 bases; J trimming: 4 bases; junction bases outside the gene matches: 9. Germline V gene lookup returns CDR1 SGHRS and CDR2 YFSETQ. CDR3 residues: CASSPNGLAGVADTQYF. The CDR3 DNA reads TGCGCCAGCAGCCCGAATGGACTAGCGGGAGTAGCAGATACGCAGTATTTT.